Below, 3 T cell receptor beta chains from the same sample are listed, as sequenced in a study of STAT3 mutations in large granular lymphocyte leukemia. Whole-study findings and limits: In T-cell large granular lymphocyte leukemia, about half of patients showed multiple immunodominant subclonotypes.

TCRdb's table, derived via immunoSEQ multiplex PCR, lists solely in-frame clones and lacks some. The repertoire holds about 10,000 clones, with nearly 90% as singletons. Their cognate antigens are unknown. Specimen: peripheral blood mononuclear cells. All receptors come from a man aged 60 to 69 with T-cell large granular lymphocyte leukemia. Some clones in this sample may be carry-over from other donors' samples.

This sequence joins TRBV2 and TRBJ2-1, with 7 positions matching TRBD2. V dropped 0 bases and J dropped 3; count of bases not matched to a gene: 5. This CDR3 has 16 residues. CDR1 is SNHLY and CDR2 is FYNNEI in the germline V gene. CDR3 amino acids: CASSEAAGVSYNEQFF. DNA for the CDR3: TGTGCCAGCAGTGAAGCGGCGGGAGTGAGCTACAATGAGCAGTTCTTC.

This chain links TRBV5-1 with TRBJ2-2; D is ambiguous. The CDR3 has 14 residues. The V end was cut by 2 bases, the J end by 6 bases, with 11 bases between. Germline values: CDR1 SGHRS, CDR2 YFSETQ. This chain's CDR3 is CASSFGVGAGELFF. The CDR3 bases are TGCGCCAGCAGCTTTGGTGTGGGCGCCGGGGAGCTGTTTTTT.

The V and J genes are TRBV6-1 and TRBJ2-5; D is possibly TRBD2 (6 bases). From germline, CDR1 is MNHNS and CDR2 SASEGT. V lost 0 bases and J 11 bases, leaving 16 bases between the germline ends. The CDR3 has 14 residues. CDR3 loop: CASSEAPDTTRQYF. The CDR3, as DNA: TGTGCCAGCAGTGAAGCTCCCGACACGACTAGGCAGTACTTC.